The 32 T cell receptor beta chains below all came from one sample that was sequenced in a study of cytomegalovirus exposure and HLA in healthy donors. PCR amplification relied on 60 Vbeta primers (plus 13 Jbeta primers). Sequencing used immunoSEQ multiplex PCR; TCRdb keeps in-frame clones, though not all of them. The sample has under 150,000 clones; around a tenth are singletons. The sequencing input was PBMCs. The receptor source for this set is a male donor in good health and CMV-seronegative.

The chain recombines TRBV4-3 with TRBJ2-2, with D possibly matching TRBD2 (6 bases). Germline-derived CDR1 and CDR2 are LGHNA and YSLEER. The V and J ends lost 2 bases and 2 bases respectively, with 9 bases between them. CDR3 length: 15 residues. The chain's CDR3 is CASSQRGDNTGELFF. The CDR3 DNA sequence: TGCGCCAGCAGCCAACGCGGGGATAACACCGGGGAGCTGTTTTTT.

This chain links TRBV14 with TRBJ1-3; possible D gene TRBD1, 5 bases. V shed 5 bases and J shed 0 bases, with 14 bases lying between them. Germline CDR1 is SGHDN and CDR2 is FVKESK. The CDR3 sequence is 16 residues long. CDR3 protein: CASSTRTGGSGNTIYF. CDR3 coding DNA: TGTGCCAGCAGCACCCGGACGGGGGGCTCTGGAAACACCATATATTTT.

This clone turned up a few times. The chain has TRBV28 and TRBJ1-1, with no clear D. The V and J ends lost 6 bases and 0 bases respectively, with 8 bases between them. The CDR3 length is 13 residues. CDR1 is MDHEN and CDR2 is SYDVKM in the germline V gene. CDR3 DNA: TGTGCCAGCAGGGGGAGTATGAACACTGAAGCTTTCTTT. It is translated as CASRGSMNTEAFF.

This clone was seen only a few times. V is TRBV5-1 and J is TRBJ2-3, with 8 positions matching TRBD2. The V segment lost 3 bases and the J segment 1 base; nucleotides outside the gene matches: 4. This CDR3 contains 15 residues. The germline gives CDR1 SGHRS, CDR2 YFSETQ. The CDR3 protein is CASSSTTSGTDTQYF. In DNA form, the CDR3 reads TGCGCCAGCAGCTCGACGACTAGCGGCACAGATACGCAGTATTTT.

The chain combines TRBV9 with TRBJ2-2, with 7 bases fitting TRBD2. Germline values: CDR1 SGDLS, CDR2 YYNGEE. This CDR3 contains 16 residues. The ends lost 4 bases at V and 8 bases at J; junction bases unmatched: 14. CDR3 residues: CASSPQSGLTKGELFF. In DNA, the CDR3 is TGTGCCAGCAGCCCCCAATCGGGACTAACCAAGGGGGAGCTGTTTTTT.

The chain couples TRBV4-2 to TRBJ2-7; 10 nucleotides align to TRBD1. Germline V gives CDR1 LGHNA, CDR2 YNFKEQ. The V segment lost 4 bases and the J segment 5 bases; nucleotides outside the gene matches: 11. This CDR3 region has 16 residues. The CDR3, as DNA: TGTGCCAGCAGCCCAACCAGACAGGGGGCTAGCGACGAGCAGTACTTC. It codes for CASSPTRQGASDEQYF.

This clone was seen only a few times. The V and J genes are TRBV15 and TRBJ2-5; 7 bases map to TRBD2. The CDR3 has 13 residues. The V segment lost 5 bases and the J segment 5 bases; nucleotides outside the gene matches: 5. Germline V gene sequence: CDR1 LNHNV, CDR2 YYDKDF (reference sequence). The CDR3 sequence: CATSLPGRETQYF. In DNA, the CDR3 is TGTGCCACCAGCTTGCCCGGGAGGGAGACCCAGTACTTC. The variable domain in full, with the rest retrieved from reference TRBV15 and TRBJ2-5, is DAMVIQNPRYQVTQFGKPVTLSCSQTLNHNVMYWYQQKSSQAPKLLFHYYDKDFNNEADTPDNFQSRRPNTSFCFLDIRSPGLGDTAMYLCATSLPGRETQYFGPGTRLLVL.

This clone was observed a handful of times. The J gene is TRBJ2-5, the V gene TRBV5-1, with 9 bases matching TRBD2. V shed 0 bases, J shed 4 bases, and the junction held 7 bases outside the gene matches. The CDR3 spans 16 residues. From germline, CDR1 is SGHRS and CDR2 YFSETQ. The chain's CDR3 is CASSLAPAGGGETQYF. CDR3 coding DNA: TGCGCCAGCAGCTTGGCGCCAGCGGGGGGAGGAGAGACCCAGTACTTC.

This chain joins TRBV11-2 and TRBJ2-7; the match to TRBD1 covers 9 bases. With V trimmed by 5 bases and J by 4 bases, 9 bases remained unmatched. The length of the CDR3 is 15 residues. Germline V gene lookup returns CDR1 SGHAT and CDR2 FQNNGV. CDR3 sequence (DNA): TGTGCCAGCAGCCGCCGCCGGGACAGGGCTTACGAGCAGTACTTC. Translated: CASSRRRDRAYEQYF.

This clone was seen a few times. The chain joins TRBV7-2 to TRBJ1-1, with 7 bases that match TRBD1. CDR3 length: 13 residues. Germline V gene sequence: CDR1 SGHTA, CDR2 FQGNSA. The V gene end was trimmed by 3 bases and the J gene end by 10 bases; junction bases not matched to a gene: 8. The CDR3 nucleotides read TGTGCCAGCAGCTTTAACAGGGGCGAAGGAGCTTTCTTT. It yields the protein CASSFNRGEGAFF.

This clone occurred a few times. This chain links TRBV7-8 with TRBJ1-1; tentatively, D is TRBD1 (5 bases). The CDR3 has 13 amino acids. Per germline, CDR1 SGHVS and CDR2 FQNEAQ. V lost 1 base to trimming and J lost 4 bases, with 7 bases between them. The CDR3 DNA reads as TGTGCCAGCAGCTTAGACAGGAGCACTGAAGCTTTCTTT. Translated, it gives CASSLDRSTEAFF.

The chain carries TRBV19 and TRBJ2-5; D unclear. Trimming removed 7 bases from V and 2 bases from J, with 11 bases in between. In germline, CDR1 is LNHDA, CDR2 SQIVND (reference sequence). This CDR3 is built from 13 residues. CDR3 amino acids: CASTDGAQETQYF. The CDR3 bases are TGTGCCAGTACGGATGGAGCGCAAGAGACCCAGTACTTC.

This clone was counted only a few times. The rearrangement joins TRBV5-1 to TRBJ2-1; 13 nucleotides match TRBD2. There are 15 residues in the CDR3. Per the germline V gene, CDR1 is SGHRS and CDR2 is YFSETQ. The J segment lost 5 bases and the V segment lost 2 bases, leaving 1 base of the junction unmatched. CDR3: CASSFGLAGDNEQFF. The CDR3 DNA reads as TGCGCCAGCAGCTTTGGACTAGCGGGGGACAATGAGCAGTTCTTC.

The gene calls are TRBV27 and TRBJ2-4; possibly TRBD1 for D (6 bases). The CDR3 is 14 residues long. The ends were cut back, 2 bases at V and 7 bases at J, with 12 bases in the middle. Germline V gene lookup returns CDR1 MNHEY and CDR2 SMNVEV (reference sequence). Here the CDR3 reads CASSLRLRGNIQYF. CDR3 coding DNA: TGTGCCAGCAGTTTAAGACTAAGGGGGAACATTCAGTACTTC.

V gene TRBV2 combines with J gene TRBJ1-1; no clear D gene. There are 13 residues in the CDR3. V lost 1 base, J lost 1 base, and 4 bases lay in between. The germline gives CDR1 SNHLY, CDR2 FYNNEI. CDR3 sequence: CASSEDRNTEAFF. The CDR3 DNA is TGTGCCAGCAGTGAAGACAGGAACACTGAAGCTTTCTTT.

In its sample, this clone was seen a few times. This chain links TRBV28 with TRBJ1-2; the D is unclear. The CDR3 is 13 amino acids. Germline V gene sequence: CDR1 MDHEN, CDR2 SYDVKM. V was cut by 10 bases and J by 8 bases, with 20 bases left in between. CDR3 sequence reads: CATGGGSRRGYTF. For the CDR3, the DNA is TGTGCCACGGGAGGTGGCTCTCGGAGGGGCTACACCTTC.

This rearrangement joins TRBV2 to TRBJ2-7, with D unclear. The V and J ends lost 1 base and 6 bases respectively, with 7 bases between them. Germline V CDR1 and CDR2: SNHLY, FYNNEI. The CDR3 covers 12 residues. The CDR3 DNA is TGTGCCAGCAGTGAAGTCTCTCGCGAGCAGTACTTC. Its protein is CASSEVSREQYF.

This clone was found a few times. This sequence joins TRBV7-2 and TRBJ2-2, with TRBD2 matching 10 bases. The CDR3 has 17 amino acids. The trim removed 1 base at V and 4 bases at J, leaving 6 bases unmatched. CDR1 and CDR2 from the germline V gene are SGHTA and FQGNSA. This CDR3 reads CASSLVLSGGATGELFF. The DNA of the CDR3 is TGTGCCAGCAGCTTAGTTTTGAGCGGGGGGGCCACCGGGGAGCTGTTTTTT.

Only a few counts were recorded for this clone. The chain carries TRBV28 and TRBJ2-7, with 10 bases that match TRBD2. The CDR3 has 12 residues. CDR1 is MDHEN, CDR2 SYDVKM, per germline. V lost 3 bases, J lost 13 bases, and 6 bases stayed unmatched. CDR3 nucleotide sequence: TGTGCCAGCAGTTTTCTAGCGGGGGCCTTTTACTTC. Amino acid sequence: CASSFLAGAFYF.

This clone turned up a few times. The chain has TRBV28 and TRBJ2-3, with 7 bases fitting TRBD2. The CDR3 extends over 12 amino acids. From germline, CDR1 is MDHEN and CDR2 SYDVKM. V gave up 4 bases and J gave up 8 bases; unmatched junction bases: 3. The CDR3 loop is CASSSSSGTQYF. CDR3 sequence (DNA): TGTGCCAGCAGTTCATCTAGCGGTACGCAGTATTTT.

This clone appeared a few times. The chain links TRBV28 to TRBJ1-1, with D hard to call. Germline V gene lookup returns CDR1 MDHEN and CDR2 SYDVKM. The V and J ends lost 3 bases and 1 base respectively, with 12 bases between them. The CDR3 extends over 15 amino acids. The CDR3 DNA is TGTGCCAGCAGTTTTCCCCTAACCACGAACACTGAAGCTTTCTTT. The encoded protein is CASSFPLTTNTEAFF.

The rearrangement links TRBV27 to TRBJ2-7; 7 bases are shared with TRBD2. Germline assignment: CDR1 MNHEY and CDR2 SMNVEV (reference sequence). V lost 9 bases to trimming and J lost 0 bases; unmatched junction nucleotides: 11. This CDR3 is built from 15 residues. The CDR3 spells CASSSHRDYSYEQYF. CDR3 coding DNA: TGTGCCAGTTCATCCCACCGGGACTACTCCTACGAGCAGTACTTC.

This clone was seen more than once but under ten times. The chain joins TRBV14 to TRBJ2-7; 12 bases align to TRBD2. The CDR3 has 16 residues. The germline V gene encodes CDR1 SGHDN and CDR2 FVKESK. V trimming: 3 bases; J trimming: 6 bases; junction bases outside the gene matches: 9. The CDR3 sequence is CASSHMLAGGVGEQYF. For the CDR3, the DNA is TGTGCCAGCAGCCATATGCTAGCGGGAGGGGTTGGCGAGCAGTACTTC. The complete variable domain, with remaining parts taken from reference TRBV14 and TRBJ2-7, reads EAGVTQFPSHSVIEKGQTVTLRCDPISGHDNLYWYRRVMGKEIKFLLHFVKESKQDESGMPNNRFLAERTGGTYSTLKVQPAELEDSGVYFCASSHMLAGGVGEQYFGPGTRLTVT.

The CDR3 nucleotides read TGCGCCAGCAGCTTGGCCAGGGTCAACGAGCAGTACTTC. As protein: CASSLARVNEQYF. The chain carries TRBV5-1 and TRBJ2-7; the D gene is possibly TRBD1 (5 bases). The CDR3 has 13 amino acids. Germline V gene sequence: CDR1 SGHRS, CDR2 YFSETQ. V dropped 0 bases and J dropped 5 bases, with 9 bases sitting between them.

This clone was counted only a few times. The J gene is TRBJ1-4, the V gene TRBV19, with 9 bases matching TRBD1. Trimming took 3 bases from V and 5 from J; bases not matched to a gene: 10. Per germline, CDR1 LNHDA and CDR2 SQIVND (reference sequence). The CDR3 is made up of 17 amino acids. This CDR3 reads CASSIWGQGGENEKLFF. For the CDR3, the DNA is TGTGCCAGTAGTATCTGGGGACAGGGTGGCGAAAATGAAAAACTGTTTTTT. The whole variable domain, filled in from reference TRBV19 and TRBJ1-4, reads DGGITQSPKYLFRKEGQNVTLSCEQNLNHDAMYWYRQDPGQGLRLIYYSQIVNDFQKGDIAEGYSVSREKKESFPLTVTSAQKNPTAFYLCASSIWGQGGENEKLFFGSGTQLSVL.

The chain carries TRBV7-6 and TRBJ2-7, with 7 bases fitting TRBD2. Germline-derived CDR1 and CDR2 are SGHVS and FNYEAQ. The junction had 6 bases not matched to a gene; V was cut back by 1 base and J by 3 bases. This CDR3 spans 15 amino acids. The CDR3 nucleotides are TGTGCCAGCAGCTTAGTAGCGGGTTCTTTCTACGAGCAGTACTTC. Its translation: CASSLVAGSFYEQYF.

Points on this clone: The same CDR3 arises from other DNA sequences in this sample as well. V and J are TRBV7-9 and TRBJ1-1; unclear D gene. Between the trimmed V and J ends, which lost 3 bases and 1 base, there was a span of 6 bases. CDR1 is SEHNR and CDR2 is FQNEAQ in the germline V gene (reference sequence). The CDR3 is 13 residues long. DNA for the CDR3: TGTGCCAGCAGCTTGGCTCAGAACACTGAAGCTTTCTTT. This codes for CASSLAQNTEAFF.

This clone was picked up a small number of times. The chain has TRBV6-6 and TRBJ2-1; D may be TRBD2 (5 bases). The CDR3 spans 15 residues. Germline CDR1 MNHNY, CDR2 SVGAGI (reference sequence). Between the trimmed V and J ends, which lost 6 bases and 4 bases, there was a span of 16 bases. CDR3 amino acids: CASRGSRTAYNEQFF. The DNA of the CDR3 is TGTGCCAGCAGAGGATCCCGGACTGCTTACAATGAGCAGTTCTTC.

CDR3 DNA sequence: TGTGCCAGCAGGGGGATGCCGGGACAGGGGATGAACACTGAAGCTTTCTTT. Translation: CASRGMPGQGMNTEAFF. The rearrangement links TRBV2 to TRBJ1-1, with TRBD1 identical over 10 bases. This CDR3 spans 17 amino acids. The trim removed 6 bases at V and 0 bases at J, leaving 10 bases unmatched. Germline values: CDR1 SNHLY, CDR2 FYNNEI.

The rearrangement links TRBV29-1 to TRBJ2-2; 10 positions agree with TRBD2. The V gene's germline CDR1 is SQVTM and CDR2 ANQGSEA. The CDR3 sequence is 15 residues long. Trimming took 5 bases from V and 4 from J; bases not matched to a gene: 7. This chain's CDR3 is CSVLWTSGPTGELFF. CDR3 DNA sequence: TGCAGCGTTCTTTGGACTAGCGGACCCACCGGGGAGCTGTTTTTT.

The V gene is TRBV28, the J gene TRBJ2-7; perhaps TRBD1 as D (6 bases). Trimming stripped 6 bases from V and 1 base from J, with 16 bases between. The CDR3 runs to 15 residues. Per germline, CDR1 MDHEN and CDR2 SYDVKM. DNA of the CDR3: TGTGCCAGCAGACCACAGGGCCAGGGGTCCTACGAGCAGTACTTC. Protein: CASRPQGQGSYEQYF.

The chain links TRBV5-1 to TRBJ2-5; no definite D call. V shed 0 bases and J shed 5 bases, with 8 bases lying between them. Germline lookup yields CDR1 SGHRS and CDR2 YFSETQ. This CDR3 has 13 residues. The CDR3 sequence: CASSLGASETQYF. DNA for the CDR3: TGCGCCAGCAGCTTGGGGGCGAGCGAGACCCAGTACTTC.